Sequencing of this TCR beta chain was carried out in a study of blood T cell repertoires in COVID-19. For the study at large: Spain, Italy and the United States supplied samples that represented acute and convalescent COVID-19. Nucleic acid was either cDNA or gDNA, and it came from T cells, B-cell-depleted T cells, or PBMCs.

The V gene's germline CDR1 is MRHNA and CDR2 SNTAGT. V was pared by 0 bases and J by 4 bases, with 4 bases between. The CDR3 totals 13 residues. Original processing methods: Reference gene primer amplification yielded estimated nucleated cell counts. Generated by immunoSEQ multiplex PCR, the TCRdb table keeps only in-frame clones and is missing some. V, J and clone size derive from that table, while D and trimming were established from the DNA sequence. The sample lists some 260,000 clones; over 75% were seen once. Sample: peripheral blood. This receptor was identified in a human donor in a cohort sampled during active COVID-19. The chain has TRBV6-4 and TRBJ2-1, with unresolved D. The CDR3 protein is CASSDSSYNEQFF. The DNA for the CDR3 is TGTGCCAGCAGTGACTCGAGTTACAATGAGCAGTTCTTC.